The present T cell receptor (beta chain) was sequenced within a study of CD8 T cells in ankylosing spondylitis. For TCR beta, libraries came from quantitative 5'-RACE with molecular barcodes. Using its own MiXCR run on the 5' RACE reads, TCRdb lists one record per CDR3 protein. The sample lists under 950,000 distinct CDR3 sequences; roughly 19% were seen once. Study-level results: Matched ankylosing spondylitis synovial fluid reportedly contained a significantly enriched population of disease-linked clones. Within peripheral blood, clones linked to disease were CD8+ and relatively rare. Several highly homologous variants made up a TCR beta motif, and this motif appeared characteristic of ankylosing spondylitis blood.

This clonotype was seen only a few times. What it binds is not known. Trimming cost V 1 base and J 5 bases; bases outside gene matches: 8. The CDR3 loop spans 15 amino acids. Germline V gene sequence: CDR1 SEHNR, CDR2 FQNEAQ (reference sequence). The sequenced material came from blood, either unsorted or a sorted T cell fraction (not recorded which). This TCR came from a male donor with ankylosing spondylitis. The J gene is TRBJ2-7, the V gene TRBV7-9; 7 bases agree with TRBD1. CDR3 nucleotides: TGTGCCAGCAGCTTAGGACAGGGTGTCAGGGACGAGCAGTACTTC. This encodes CASSLGQGVRDEQYF.